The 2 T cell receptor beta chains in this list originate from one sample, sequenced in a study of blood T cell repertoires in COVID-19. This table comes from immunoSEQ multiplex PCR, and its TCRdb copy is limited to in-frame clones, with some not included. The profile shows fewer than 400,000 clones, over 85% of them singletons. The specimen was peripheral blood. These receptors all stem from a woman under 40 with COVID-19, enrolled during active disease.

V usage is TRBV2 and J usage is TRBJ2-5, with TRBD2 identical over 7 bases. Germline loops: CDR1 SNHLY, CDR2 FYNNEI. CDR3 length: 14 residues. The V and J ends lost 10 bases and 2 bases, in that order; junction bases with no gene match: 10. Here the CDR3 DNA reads TGTGCCACCGACCAGCGGGGAGGTCAAGAGACCCAGTACTTC. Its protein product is CATDQRGGQETQYF.

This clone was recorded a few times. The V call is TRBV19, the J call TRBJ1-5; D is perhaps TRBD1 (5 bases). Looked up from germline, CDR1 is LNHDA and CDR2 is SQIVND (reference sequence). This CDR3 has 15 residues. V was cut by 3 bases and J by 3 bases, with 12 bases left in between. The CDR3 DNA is TGTGCCAGTAGTATGACAGATTTTACCAATCAGCCCCAGCATTTT. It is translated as CASSMTDFTNQPQHF. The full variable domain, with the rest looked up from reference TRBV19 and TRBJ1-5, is DGGITQSPKYLFRKEGQNVTLSCEQNLNHDAMYWYRQDPGQGLRLIYYSQIVNDFQKGDIAEGYSVSREKKESFPLTVTSAQKNPTAFYLCASSMTDFTNQPQHFGDGTRLSIL.